One T cell receptor beta chain is described in this entry. A much larger clone sits a single nucleotide away, making a read error possible. This sample was included in a study of tumor-infiltrating lymphocytes in primary liver carcinoma. CDR1 and CDR2 (germline): SGHNT, YYREEE (reference sequence). After removal of 4 bases from V and 4 bases from J, the junction contained 9 bases not matched to a gene. The CDR3 spans 16 residues. The study extracted blood RNA from unsorted whole blood and also extracted germline DNA. With a constant-region primer, TCR beta cDNA was made from around 520 ng of total RNA. Nested multiplex PCR, run for three rounds with slightly modified ARM-PCR, yielded TCR beta libraries. Rounds one and two of PCR, each of 10 cycles, were primed with TRBV1-TRBV30 forward primers and a C-beta reverse primer. Each CDR3 protein gets one entry after TCRdb re-called the multiplex PCR reads with MiXCR. The sample contains 300,000 to 400,000 distinct CDR3 sequences, around 60% of which appear only once.

V usage is TRBV5-4 and J usage is TRBJ2-5, with 11 bases that match TRBD2. The specimen sequenced was peripheral blood. This sequence was found in a man aged 35-49 years with primary liver carcinoma and hepatitis B virus infection. The CDR3 here is CASSQGLAGPTETQYF. CDR3 nucleotides: TGTGCCAGCAGCCAAGGACTAGCGGGTCCTACAGAGACCCAGTACTTC.